This record looks at one T cell receptor beta chain sequence and its context. Its antigen remains unidentified. This entry is derived from a study of shared clonotypes between healthy human individuals. Study details: There were three CD4 naive, three CD4 memory, two CD8 naive and one CD8 memory plates per donor. Findings and caveats of the study: Shared across several donors were around 5% of the naive CD4 clonotypes.

Execution of the assay was at deep level. An even split of each subset's genomic DNA across several immunoSEQ plates was performed. TCRdb keeps only in-frame clones here, not all; method: immunoSEQ multiplex PCR. Of roughly 2,000,000 clones listed, just over 90% are singletons. Naive-designated CD8 cells lacked CD45RO, were positively enriched for CCR7, and omitted terminally differentiated effector memory CD45RA+ cells. V gave up 7 bases and J gave up 2 bases, with 12 bases separating them. This CDR3 has 14 residues. Per the germline V gene, CDR1 is SEHNR and CDR2 is FQNEAQ (reference sequence). Sequencing was performed on naive CD8+ T cells from PBMCs. This TCR derives from a man between 18 and 35 years old in good health. Some clones in this sample may be carry-over from other donors' samples. The chain is built from TRBV7-9 and TRBJ1-5; D uncertain. The CDR3 bases are TGTGCCAGCACCTTTGGGGAGGGCAATCAGCCCCAGCATTTT. Its translation: CASTFGEGNQPQHF.